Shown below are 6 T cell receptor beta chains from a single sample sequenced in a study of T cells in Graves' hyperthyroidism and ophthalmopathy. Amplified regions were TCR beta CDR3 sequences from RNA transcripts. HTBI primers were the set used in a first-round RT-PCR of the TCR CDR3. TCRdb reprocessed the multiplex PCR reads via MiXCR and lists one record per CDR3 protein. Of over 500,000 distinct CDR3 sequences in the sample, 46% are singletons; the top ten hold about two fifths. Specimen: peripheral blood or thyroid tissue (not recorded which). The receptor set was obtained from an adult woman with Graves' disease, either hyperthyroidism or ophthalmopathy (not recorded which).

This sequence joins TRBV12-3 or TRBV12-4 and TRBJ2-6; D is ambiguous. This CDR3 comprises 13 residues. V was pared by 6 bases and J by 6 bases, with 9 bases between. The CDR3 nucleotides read TGTGCCAGCAGGGTAACGTTGGCCAACGTCCTGACTTTC. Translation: CASRVTLANVLTF.

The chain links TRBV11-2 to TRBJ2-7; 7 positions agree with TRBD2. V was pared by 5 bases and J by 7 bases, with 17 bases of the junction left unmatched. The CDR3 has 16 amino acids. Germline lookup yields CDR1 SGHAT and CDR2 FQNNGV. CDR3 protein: CASSRPWGGRRYEQYF. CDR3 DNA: TGTGCCAGCAGCCGCCCGTGGGGGGGTCGACGATATGAGCAGTACTTC.

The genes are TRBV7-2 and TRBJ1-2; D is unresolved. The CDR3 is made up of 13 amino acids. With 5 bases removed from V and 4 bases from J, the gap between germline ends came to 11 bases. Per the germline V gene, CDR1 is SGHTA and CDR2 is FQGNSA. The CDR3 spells CASSPSRGYGYTF. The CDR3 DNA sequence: TGTGCCAGCAGCCCCTCGCGGGGCTATGGCTACACCTTC.

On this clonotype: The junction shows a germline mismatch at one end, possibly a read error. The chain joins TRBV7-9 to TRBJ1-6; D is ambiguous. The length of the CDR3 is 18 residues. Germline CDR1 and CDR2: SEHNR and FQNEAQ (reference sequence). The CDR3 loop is CASSQAGGRGSYNSPLHF. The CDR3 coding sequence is TGCGCCAGCAGCCAAGCCGGAGGGAGAGGCTCCTATAATTCACCCCTCCACTTT.

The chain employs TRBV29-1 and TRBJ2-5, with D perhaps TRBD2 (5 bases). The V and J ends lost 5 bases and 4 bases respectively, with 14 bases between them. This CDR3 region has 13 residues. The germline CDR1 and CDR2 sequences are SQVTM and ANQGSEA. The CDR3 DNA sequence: TGCAGCGTTCTGGGGAGCGGCTCAGAGACCCAGTACTTC. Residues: CSVLGSGSETQYF.

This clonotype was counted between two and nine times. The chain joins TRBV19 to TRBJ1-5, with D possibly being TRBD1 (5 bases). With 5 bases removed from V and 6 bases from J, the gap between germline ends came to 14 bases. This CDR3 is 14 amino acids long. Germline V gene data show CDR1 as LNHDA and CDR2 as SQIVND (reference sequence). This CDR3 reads CASSPQGSTQPQHF. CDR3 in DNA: TGTGCCAGTAGTCCCCAGGGAAGTACTCAGCCCCAGCATTTT.